The rows below give T cell receptor beta chains drawn from one sample of a study of beta chain features in type 1 diabetes. Assay: immunoSEQ multiplex PCR; the TCRdb copy retains only in-frame clones and omits some. The profile shows some 44,000 clones, about 50% of them singletons. The sample taken for sequencing was stem cell memory CD4+ T cells from blood. The source is a woman in her 30s in good health. The CDR3 runs from the conserved cysteine through the conserved F or W. D genes are given only for firm matches. Clone sizes are given selectively: once, few, many, or a class where the clone is expanded.

TRBV30	NA	TRBD1	TRBJ2-7	CAWISSGVQGANYEQYF	TGTGCCTGGATCTCATCCGGGGTGCAGGGGGCGAACTACGAGCAGTACTTC
TRBV28	NA	NA	TRBJ2-3	CASSLFGSGGDTQYF	TGTGCCAGCAGTTTATTTGGGAGTGGTGGAGATACGCAGTATTTT
TRBV4-3	NA	TRBD1	TRBJ1-5	CASSQFLRRDRGPNQPQHF	TGCGCCAGCAGCCAATTCCTGCGGAGGGACAGGGGGCCCAATCAGCCCCAGCATTTT
TRBV27	few	TRBD2	TRBJ2-1	CASSSTSGGDNEQFF	TGTGCCAGCAGTTCCACTAGCGGGGGGGACAATGAGCAGTTCTTC
TRBV15	NA	TRBD1	TRBJ2-7	CATSKGQGNYEQYF	TGTGCCACCAGCAAAGGACAGGGTAACTACGAGCAGTACTTC
TRBV11-2	NA	NA	TRBJ1-5	CASSLMAGGNQPQHF	TGTGCCAGCAGCTTAATGGCGGGCGGTAATCAGCCCCAGCATTTT
TRBV7-6	NA	NA	TRBJ2-1	CASGLGPASYNEQFF	TGTGCCAGCGGTCTGGGGCCAGCTTCCTACAATGAGCAGTTCTTC
TRBV4-3	NA	NA	TRBJ2-2	CASSQERLAWGRELFF	TGCGCCAGCAGCCAAGAACGCCTAGCGTGGGGCCGGGAGCTGTTTTTT
TRBV11-1	few	TRBD2	TRBJ2-7	CASKLGLAVPYEQYF	TGTGCCAGCAAGTTGGGACTAGCGGTTCCCTACGAGCAGTACTTC
TRBV28	few	NA	TRBJ2-1	CASTQGPYNEQFF	TGTGCCAGCACACAGGGCCCCTACAATGAGCAGTTCTTC
TRBV7-9	NA	TRBD2	TRBJ2-3	CASSFKREKTDTQYF	TGTGCCAGCAGCTTTAAGCGGGAGAAAACAGATACGCAGTATTTT
TRBV7-2	NA	TRBD2	TRBJ2-5	CASSLAGGGETQYF	TGTGCCAGCAGCTTGGCGGGAGGAGGAGAGACCCAGTACTTC
TRBV4-3	NA	TRBD1	TRBJ1-2	CASSQSDRDIYGYTF	TGCGCCAGCAGCCAATCGGACAGGGATATCTATGGCTACACCTTC
TRBV4-3	once	NA	TRBJ1-1	CASSQAPGGAEAFF	TGCGCCAGCAGCCAAGCTCCCGGCGGCGCTGAAGCTTTCTTT
TRBV29-1	NA	NA	TRBJ2-3	CSSEGWDTSPDTQYF	TGCAGCTCCGAGGGTTGGGACACGTCCCCAGATACGCAGTATTTT
TRBV6-1	few	TRBD1	TRBJ2-5	CASSSGTGGVETQYF	TGTGCCAGCAGTTCCGGGACAGGGGGCGTCGAGACCCAGTACTTC
TRBV2	NA	TRBD2	TRBJ2-2	CASSALASNTGELFF	TGTGCCAGCAGTGCACTAGCGTCGAACACCGGGGAGCTGTTTTTT
TRBV4-3	few	NA	TRBJ1-4	CASSQDPRGTSSEKLFF	TGCGCCAGCAGCCAAGACCCGCGGGGGACAAGCAGTGAAAAACTGTTTTTT
TRBV4-2	NA	NA	TRBJ1-3	CASSQDRTAFSGNTIYF	TGTGCCAGCAGCCAAGACCGGACAGCCTTCTCTGGAAACACCATATATTTT
TRBV5-4	NA	TRBD2	TRBJ2-5	CASSLTSGSGETQYF	TGTGCCAGCAGCCTAACTAGCGGGAGTGGGGAGACCCAGTACTTC
TRBV9	once	TRBD2	TRBJ2-1	CASSELAGYYNEQFF	TGTGCCAGCAGCGAACTAGCGGGGTACTACAATGAGCAGTTCTTC
TRBV18	NA	TRBD1	TRBJ1-2	CASSPTGNANYGYTF	TGTGCCAGCTCTCCGACAGGGAACGCTAACTATGGCTACACCTTC
TRBV5-6	few	NA	TRBJ2-4	CASSSPETGPDGNIQYF	TGTGCCAGCAGCTCACCCGAGACAGGCCCGGATGGAAACATTCAGTACTTC
TRBV5-1	NA	TRBD2	TRBJ2-7	CASSFSGSDEQYF	TGCGCCAGCAGCTTTAGCGGGAGCGACGAGCAGTACTTC
TRBV9	NA	TRBD2	TRBJ2-1	CASSVGASGSSYNEQFF	TGTGCCAGCAGCGTAGGGGCTAGCGGGAGCTCCTACAATGAGCAGTTCTTC
TRBV7-2	NA	NA	TRBJ2-7	CASSPSSYEQYF	TGTGCCAGCAGCCCATCCTCCTACGAGCAGTACTTC
TRBV11-1	NA	NA	TRBJ2-7	CASSLLAGSSYEQYF	TGTGCCAGCAGCTTACTCGCGGGTAGCTCCTACGAGCAGTACTTC
TRBV10-3	NA	NA	TRBJ2-5	CAISVGQIQETQYF	TGTGCCATCAGTGTCGGACAGATCCAAGAGACCCAGTACTTC
TRBV7-2	NA	NA	TRBJ2-1	CASSPEAASYNEQFF	TGTGCCAGCAGCCCCGAGGCGGCTTCCTACAATGAGCAGTTCTTC
TRBV10-3	NA	TRBD2	TRBJ2-1	CAISALAGEFYNEQFF	TGTGCCATCAGTGCACTAGCGGGAGAGTTCTACAATGAGCAGTTCTTC
TRBV6-4	NA	TRBD2	TRBJ2-1	CASSPSSGRRSYNEQFF	TGTGCCAGCAGTCCCTCTAGCGGGAGACGGTCCTACAATGAGCAGTTCTTC
TRBV27	NA	NA	TRBJ1-4	CASSLIFFGGRNNEKLFF	TGTGCCAGCAGTTTAATCTTTTTCGGAGGTAGAAATAATGAAAAACTGTTTTTT
TRBV28	NA	NA	TRBJ2-7	CASSLSGGAGRGYEQYF	TGTGCCAGCAGTTTATCCGGAGGGGCAGGGCGAGGGTACGAGCAGTACTTC
TRBV28	NA	TRBD1	TRBJ2-7	CASTTGQGSYEQYF	TGTGCCAGCACTACCGGACAGGGGTCCTACGAGCAGTACTTC
TRBV5-4	NA	NA	TRBJ2-1	CASSLAGNEQFF	TGTGCCAGCAGCTTGGCGGGGAATGAGCAGTTCTTC
TRBV7-9	NA	NA	TRBJ1-3	CASSFSGNTIYF	TGTGCCAGCAGCTTCAGTGGAAACACCATATATTTT
TRBV28	NA	NA	TRBJ2-7	CASSLAPGEQYF	TGTGCCAGCAGTTTAGCTCCAGGCGAGCAGTACTTC
TRBV7-2	few	TRBD2	TRBJ2-3	CASSLELVLAGTTDTQYF	TGTGCCAGCAGCTTAGAATTGGTGCTAGCGGGCACCACAGATACGCAGTATTTT
TRBV28	NA	NA	TRBJ1-3	CASSSHGAGSSGNTIYF	TGTGCCAGCAGTTCTCATGGGGCCGGCAGCTCTGGAAACACCATATATTTT
TRBV2	few	TRBD1	TRBJ2-7	CASQDRALSYEQYF	TGTGCCAGCCAAGACAGGGCTTTGTCCTACGAGCAGTACTTC
TRBV18	NA	TRBD1	TRBJ1-1	CASSPETGMFF	TGTGCCAGCTCACCAGAGACAGGGATGTTCTTT
TRBV5-4	NA	TRBD1	TRBJ1-1	CASSLDRWTGEAFF	TGTGCCAGCAGCTTGGACCGCTGGACAGGTGAAGCTTTCTTT
TRBV7-9	NA	TRBD1	TRBJ2-2	CASSSGTGVTGELFF	TGTGCCAGCAGCTCCGGGACAGGGGTAACCGGGGAGCTGTTTTTT
TRBV18	NA	NA	TRBJ1-2	CASSERPKQGSGYTF	TGTGCCAGCTCAGAACGGCCGAAGCAGGGGTCCGGCTACACCTTC
TRBV5-4	NA	TRBD2	TRBJ2-7	CASSLSAGKDYEQYF	TGTGCCAGCAGCTTGTCAGCGGGAAAAGATTACGAGCAGTACTTC
TRBV29-1	few	TRBD1	TRBJ1-2	CSVRDRPGGYTF	TGCAGCGTCCGGGACAGGCCCGGTGGCTACACCTTC
TRBV7-9	few	NA	TRBJ2-1	CASSLIGFADYDEQFF	TGTGCCAGCAGCTTAATAGGTTTTGCCGACTACGATGAGCAGTTCTTC
TRBV7-7	NA	NA	TRBJ2-1	CASSSTRGGYNEQFF	TGTGCTAGCAGCTCGACCAGAGGGGGCTACAATGAGCAGTTCTTC
TRBV7-2	NA	TRBD2	TRBJ2-7	CASSREGRELYEQYF	TGTGCCAGCAGCCGGGAGGGGCGGGAGTTGTACGAGCAGTACTTC
TRBV9	few	NA	TRBJ1-2	CASSLQGYVYTF	TGTGCCAGCAGCCTACAGGGTTATGTCTACACCTTC
TRBV28	NA	TRBD1	TRBJ2-5	CASSGPRGGQETQYF	TGTGCCAGCAGTGGTCCGAGAGGGGGCCAGGAGACCCAGTACTTC
TRBV7-9	few	NA	TRBJ2-1	CASSLELSWTYGYNEQFF	TGTGCCAGCAGCTTAGAGTTAAGTTGGACATACGGCTACAATGAGCAGTTCTTC
TRBV5-4	NA	TRBD1	TRBJ1-3	CASSLDRGTGNTIYF	TGTGCCAGCAGCTTAGACAGGGGCACTGGAAACACCATATATTTT
TRBV29-1	NA	NA	TRBJ2-1	CSARRGGPEGNEQFF	TGCAGCGCCAGAAGGGGCGGACCGGAGGGCAATGAGCAGTTCTTC
TRBV2	NA	NA	TRBJ1-6	CASSDQGNSPLHF	TGTGCCAGCAGTGATCAGGGAAATTCACCCCTCCACTTT